Sequencing of this T cell receptor beta chain was carried out in a study of cytomegalovirus exposure and HLA in healthy donors. PCR employed 60 Vbeta and 13 Jbeta primers. In the authors' methods: An analysis that came later counted roughly 87 million unique TCR beta chains, approximately 11 million shared. Repertoires were generated with immunoSEQ multiplex PCR, while TCRdb's copy carries only in-frame clones and drops some. V and J calls and clone size are given by that table; D and trimming were obtained from the DNA. The table records some 180,000 clones, almost 85% of them present only once. Turning to this clone: Its antigen remains unidentified.

General study findings and limits: In vitro assays verified that three CMV-associated chains recognized CMV antigens specifically. Association of a missense DCLRE1C variant with TCR beta V- and J-gene trimming was reported in a later analysis.

The clonotype was recovered from a woman in her forties or fifties in good health and CMV-seronegative. Sequencing input: PBMCs.

CDR3 sequence reads: CASSLFIWRGGRTNTGELFF. The DNA for the CDR3 is TGTGCCAGCAGTTTATTCATTTGGCGGGGCGGGAGGACGAACACCGGGGAGCTGTTTTTT. This chain joins TRBV28 and TRBJ2-2; 8 bases align to TRBD2. In germline, CDR1 is MDHEN, CDR2 SYDVKM. The length of the CDR3 is 20 residues. J lost 0 bases, V lost 1 base, and 13 bases had no gene match.